Below, one T cell receptor (beta chain) is given with its context. Its antigen is unidentified. These data are taken from a study of T cell repertoires in cytomegalovirus infection. Broader study findings: Cumulative frequency of public TCR beta families picked out carriers of CMV plus the relevant HLA.

TCRdb re-derived calls from the reads in MiXCR, one entry per CDR3 protein. The sample records hundreds of thousands of distinct CDR3 sequences, roughly 42% being singletons. The TCR comes from a human donor in good health (CMV status not recorded). Some clones in this sample may be carry-over from other donors' samples. Source: cultured PBMCs, taken from culture after CMV antigen stimulation.

DNA for the CDR3: TGTGCCAGCAGCTTAGTGCCTAGCGGACAGTCCTACAATGAGCAGTTCTTC. Its protein is CASSLVPSGQSYNEQFF. This chain connects TRBV7-8 to TRBJ2-1; maybe TRBD2 (7 bases). Per germline, CDR1 SGHVS and CDR2 FQNEAQ. Trimming took 1 base from V and 1 from J, leaving 14 bases between them. The CDR3 consists of 17 residues.